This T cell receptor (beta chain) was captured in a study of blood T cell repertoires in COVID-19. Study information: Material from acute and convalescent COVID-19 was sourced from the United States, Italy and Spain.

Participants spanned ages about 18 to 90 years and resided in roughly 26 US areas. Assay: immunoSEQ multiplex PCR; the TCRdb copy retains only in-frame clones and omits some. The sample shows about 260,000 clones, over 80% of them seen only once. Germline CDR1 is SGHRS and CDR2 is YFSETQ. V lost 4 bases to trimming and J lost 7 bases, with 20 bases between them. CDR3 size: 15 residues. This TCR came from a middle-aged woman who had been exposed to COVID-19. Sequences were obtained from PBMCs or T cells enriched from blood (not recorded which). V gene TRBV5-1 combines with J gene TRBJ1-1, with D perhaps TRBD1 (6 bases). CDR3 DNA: TGCGCCAGCAGCCCTTACCGGGGGGGCCGGGGTGAAGCTTTCTTT. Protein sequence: CASSPYRGGRGEAFF.